The next 26 T cell receptor beta chains were all read from a single sample in a study of blood T cell repertoires in COVID-19 (dated by TCRdb to 2020 to 2022). Library preparation used the immunoSEQ multiplex PCR assay. Sourced from immuneACCESS, this table was stored by TCRdb with only in-frame sequences that have V and J called. A share of the clones is absent; for the studies checked, an unresolved V gene accounts for under half, and the remainder has no known explanation. This sample lists approximately 400,000 clones; about nine tenths were detected once. The top ten clonotypes cover around 13% of the sample. The sequenced material came from peripheral blood. Every receptor here comes from a woman between 50 and 59 years old with COVID-19, enrolled during active disease.

This clone was seen once. The rearrangement joins TRBV5-4 to TRBJ1-1, with D maybe TRBD1 (6 bases). Germline loops: CDR1 SGHNT, CDR2 YYREEE (reference sequence). The length of the CDR3 is 13 residues. V was shortened by 6 bases and J by 2 bases, with 11 bases between the two germline ends. CDR3 in DNA: TGTGCCAGCATTGGGGGGGGCAACACTGAAGCTTTCTTT. Translated: CASIGGGNTEAFF.

The chain joins TRBV5-4 to TRBJ1-1; D is unclear. V was shortened by 2 bases and J by 9 bases, with 11 bases between the two germline ends. The CDR3 contains 12 residues. Germline CDR1 reads SGHNT; CDR2 reads YYREEE (reference sequence). The CDR3 protein is CASSLEGNKAFF. CDR3 in DNA: TGTGCCAGCAGCTTAGAGGGAAATAAAGCTTTCTTT.

The chain couples TRBV5-1 to TRBJ1-3; 11 bases agree with TRBD1. CDR3 length equals 16 residues. V trimming: 3 bases; J trimming: 1 base; junction bases outside the gene matches: 3. Germline CDR1 SGHRS, CDR2 YFSETQ. The CDR3 region is CASSWGQGVSGNTIYF. The CDR3 bases are TGCGCCAGCAGCTGGGGACAGGGGGTATCTGGAAACACCATATATTTT.

This clone was found once. For the CDR3, the DNA is TGTGCCAGCAGATATAACGAGGGCCATAATTCACCCCTCCACTTT. Amino acid sequence: CASRYNEGHNSPLHF. The chain has TRBV3-1 (or the pseudogene TRBV3-2) and TRBJ1-6; D gene ambiguous. The CDR3 is 15 residues long. The V gene lost 6 bases and the J gene lost 5 bases, with 14 bases spanning the gap. Per the germline V gene, CDR1 is LGHDT and CDR2 is YNNKEL (reference sequence).

The rearrangement uses TRBV27 and TRBJ2-7, with D perhaps TRBD1 (6 bases). Per the germline V gene, CDR1 is MNHEY and CDR2 is SMNVEV (reference sequence). Trimming shortened V by 5 bases and J by 5 bases, and 16 bases separated the two germline ends. The CDR3 extends over 14 amino acids. CDR3 sequence: CASSTLYTGNEQYF. In DNA, the CDR3 is TGTGCCAGCAGTACGCTTTACACAGGGAACGAGCAGTACTTC.

On this clone: Within the sample, other DNA sequences also encode this same CDR3. The CDR3 sequence is CASSVAGTDTQYF. The CDR3 DNA is TGTGCCAGCAGCGTAGCAGGCACAGATACGCAGTATTTT. The V and J genes are TRBV9 and TRBJ2-3, with D unresolved. CDR3 size: 13 residues. Looked up from germline, CDR1 is SGDLS and CDR2 is YYNGEE. V was trimmed by 0 bases and J by 1 base, leaving 3 bases between them. Supplemented by reference TRBV9 and TRBJ2-3, the full variable domain reads DSGVTQTPKHLITATGQRVTLRCSPRSGDLSVYWYQQSLDQGLQFLIQYYNGEERAKGNILERFSAQQFPDLHSELNLSSLELGDSALYFCASSVAGTDTQYFGPGTRLTVL.

The chain combines TRBV7-9 with TRBJ2-7, with unresolved D. CDR1 and CDR2 (germline): SEHNR, FQNEAQ (reference sequence). The CDR3 totals 13 residues. Between the trimmed V and J ends, which lost 6 bases and 6 bases, there was a span of 15 bases. In DNA, the CDR3 is TGTGCCAGCAGACCAACACCAAATTCCGAGCAGTACTTC. Its protein is CASRPTPNSEQYF.

The J gene is TRBJ1-1, the V gene TRBV5-1; maybe TRBD1 (5 bases). Germline lookup yields CDR1 SGHRS and CDR2 YFSETQ. The CDR3 runs to 15 residues. With 3 bases removed from V and 2 bases from J, the gap between germline ends came to 14 bases. In nucleotides, the CDR3 is TGCGCCAGCAGCTCGCAGGGCGTGGTTAACACTGAAGCTTTCTTT. It codes for CASSSQGVVNTEAFF. Full variable domain (remainder filled in from reference TRBV5-1 and TRBJ1-1): KAGVTQTPRYLIKTRGQQVTLSCSPISGHRSVSWYQQTPGQGLQFLFEYFSETQRNKGNFPGRFSGRQFSNSRSEMNVSTLELGDSALYLCASSSQGVVNTEAFFGQGTRLTVV.

The chain joins TRBV12-5 to TRBJ2-7; TRBD1 matches 7 bases. Germline lookup yields CDR1 LGHNT and CDR2 FRNRAP. This CDR3 contains 14 residues. The V and J ends lost 7 bases and 2 bases, in that order; junction bases with no gene match: 8. CDR3: CASAPDRDPYEQYF. CDR3 coding DNA: TGTGCTAGTGCTCCAGACAGGGATCCCTACGAGCAGTACTTC.

The rearrangement links TRBV25-1 to TRBJ1-6, with TRBD1 as a possible D gene (5 bases). The CDR3 loop spans 14 amino acids. The V end lost 4 bases, the J end lost 9 bases, and 13 bases lay between the germline ends. Germline loops: CDR1 MGHDK, CDR2 SYGVNS. CDR3 DNA sequence: TGTGCCAGCAGTGCCAGGGAAGGGGTTTCACCCCTCCACTTT. Translated: CASSAREGVSPLHF.

The chain links TRBV9 to TRBJ1-2; D remains unclear. The V gene lost 4 bases and the J gene lost 0 bases, with 7 bases spanning the gap. This CDR3 is 13 amino acids long. Germline V gives CDR1 SGDLS, CDR2 YYNGEE. The CDR3 DNA reads TGTGCCAGCAGCCCCCAAACTAACTATGGCTACACCTTC. Encoded protein: CASSPQTNYGYTF.

This chain joins TRBV28 and TRBJ2-7; 8 bases are a match to TRBD1. J gave up 0 bases and V 5 bases, and 6 bases lay outside the gene matches. This CDR3 has 15 amino acids. Germline V gene data show CDR1 as MDHEN and CDR2 as SYDVKM. The CDR3 region has the DNA TGTGCCAGCAGTATCCACAGGGGGTTCTCCTACGAGCAGTACTTC. Translated, it gives CASSIHRGFSYEQYF.

The DNA of the CDR3 is TGTGCCAGCAGTTACTCGACAGGGGTCGGGGATACGCAGTATTTT. Translation: CASSYSTGVGDTQYF. The J gene is TRBJ2-3, the V gene TRBV6-6, with TRBD1 matching over 8 bases. With 0 bases clipped from V and 6 bases from J, the junction kept 5 bases outside the gene matches. This CDR3 has 15 residues. Per the germline V gene, CDR1 is MNHNY and CDR2 is SVGAGI (reference sequence).

This chain uses TRBV28 with TRBJ2-1; D is undetermined. The CDR3 has 13 amino acids. Germline CDR1 is MDHEN and CDR2 is SYDVKM. Trimming left V 4 bases short and J 7 bases short, with 11 bases between. Here the CDR3 reads CASSYRDRNEQFF. The CDR3 DNA is TGTGCCAGCAGTTACCGCGATAGAAATGAGCAGTTCTTC.

The chain has TRBV4-1 and TRBJ2-5; 13 positions match TRBD2. The CDR3 length is 16 residues. Germline CDR1 is MGHRA and CDR2 is YSYEKL. The J segment lost 7 bases and the V segment lost 0 bases, leaving 5 bases of the junction unmatched. CDR3 region: CASSQDGTSGVGTQYF. The CDR3 nucleotides are TGCGCCAGCAGCCAAGATGGGACTAGCGGGGTCGGGACCCAGTACTTC.

The chain employs TRBV12-3 or TRBV12-4 and TRBJ2-3; no reliable D call. The CDR3 has 13 amino acids. V lost 5 bases, J lost 3 bases, and 9 bases lay in between. CDR3 in DNA: TGTGCCAGCAGTCCGGTAGCTACAGATACGCAGTATTTT. This gives the protein CASSPVATDTQYF.

This chain uses TRBV24-1 with TRBJ2-5; D might be TRBD2 (5 bases). The ends were cut back, 6 bases at V and 1 base at J, with 17 bases in the middle. The CDR3 runs to 16 residues. CDR1 is KGHDR, CDR2 SFDVKD, per germline. CDR3 coding DNA: TGTGCCACCAGTACTACCACTCGGGGTGGCCAAGAGACCCAGTACTTC. Translated, it gives CATSTTTRGGQETQYF.

The chain joins TRBV19 to TRBJ2-7; 7 bases are shared with TRBD1. The CDR3 is made up of 14 amino acids. Germline V gene lookup returns CDR1 LNHDA and CDR2 SQIVND (reference sequence). Losses at the gene ends were 1 base for V and 5 bases for J; bases not matched to a gene: 5. The CDR3 sequence: CASSIGGGGDEQYF. In DNA, the CDR3 is TGTGCCAGTAGTATAGGAGGGGGCGGCGACGAGCAGTACTTC.

This chain uses TRBV28 with TRBJ1-2, with a possible D match to TRBD1 (6 bases). Trimming took off 3 bases at V and 8 bases at J, with 13 bases between the two ends. This CDR3 is built from 13 residues. Germline CDR1 is MDHEN and CDR2 is SYDVKM. The CDR3 DNA is TGTGCCAGCAGTTTCCAAAGGGGACAAGGCTACACCTTC. Protein: CASSFQRGQGYTF.

As to this clone: Other nucleotide sequences in the sample specify the same CDR3. The chain is built from TRBV18 and TRBJ1-4, with D possibly TRBD1 on 6 matching bases. This CDR3 is 14 amino acids long. The ends were cut back, 2 bases at V and 2 bases at J, with 6 bases in the middle. CDR1 is KGHSH, CDR2 LQKENI, per germline. This CDR3 is CASSPTGTNEKLFF. CDR3 nucleotide sequence: TGTGCCAGCTCACCAACAGGGACTAATGAAAAACTGTTTTTT.

In its sample, this clone was seen once. The chain uses TRBV6-5 and TRBJ1-2; 8 bases match TRBD1. The CDR3 totals 15 residues. After removal of 7 bases from V and 2 bases from J, the junction contained 9 bases not matched to a gene. Germline values: CDR1 MNHEY, CDR2 SVGAGI. CDR3 coding DNA: TGTGCCAGCACCGAGGACAGGGAGGGCAACTATGGCTACACCTTC. This sequence encodes CASTEDREGNYGYTF.

The CDR3 DNA reads as TGTGCCAGCAGCTACGGGGAGGAAAAACTGTTTTTT. Translation: CASSYGEEKLFF. This chain connects TRBV11-2 to TRBJ1-4; D is undetermined. This CDR3 comprises 12 residues. Germline lookup yields CDR1 SGHAT and CDR2 FQNNGV. V dropped 4 bases and J dropped 8 bases, with 8 bases sitting between them.

The genes are TRBV12-5 and TRBJ2-7; TRBD1 aligns across 9 bases. Unmatched junction bases numbered 7, after V lost 6 bases and J lost 4 bases. The CDR3 covers 14 residues. Germline V lookup: CDR1 LGHNT, CDR2 FRNRAP. In nucleotides, the CDR3 is TGTGCTAGTGGCCCACAGGGGGCGGCATACGAGCAGTACTTC. Translating it yields CASGPQGAAYEQYF.

This clone occurred many times. The same CDR3 is also encoded by other DNA sequences in this sample. The chain carries TRBV19 and TRBJ2-3; the D gene is possibly TRBD2 (6 bases). V was trimmed by 6 bases and J by 2 bases, leaving 15 bases between them. Germline CDR1 reads LNHDA; CDR2 reads SQIVND (reference sequence). CDR3 length equals 15 residues. The CDR3 is CASSPGGENTDTQYF. The CDR3 DNA follows: TGTGCCAGTAGCCCCGGAGGGGAGAACACAGATACGCAGTATTTT.

This clone was observed a handful of times. The chain carries TRBV28 and TRBJ1-5; D not certain. Looked up from germline, CDR1 is MDHEN and CDR2 is SYDVKM. CDR3 size: 15 residues. The ends were cut back, 3 bases at V and 5 bases at J, with 14 bases in the middle. CDR3: CASSLEGSSYQPQHF. In DNA form, the CDR3 reads TGTGCCAGCAGTTTGGAGGGATCTTCGTATCAGCCCCAGCATTTT.

The genes are TRBV30 and TRBJ2-1; D is undetermined. Deletions cut 4 bases from V and 5 bases from J, with 6 bases between. The CDR3 extends over 11 amino acids. Germline CDR1 GTSNPN, CDR2 SVGIG (reference sequence). CDR3 sequence reads: CAWITDNEQFF. The CDR3 DNA is TGTGCCTGGATAACGGACAATGAGCAGTTCTTC.